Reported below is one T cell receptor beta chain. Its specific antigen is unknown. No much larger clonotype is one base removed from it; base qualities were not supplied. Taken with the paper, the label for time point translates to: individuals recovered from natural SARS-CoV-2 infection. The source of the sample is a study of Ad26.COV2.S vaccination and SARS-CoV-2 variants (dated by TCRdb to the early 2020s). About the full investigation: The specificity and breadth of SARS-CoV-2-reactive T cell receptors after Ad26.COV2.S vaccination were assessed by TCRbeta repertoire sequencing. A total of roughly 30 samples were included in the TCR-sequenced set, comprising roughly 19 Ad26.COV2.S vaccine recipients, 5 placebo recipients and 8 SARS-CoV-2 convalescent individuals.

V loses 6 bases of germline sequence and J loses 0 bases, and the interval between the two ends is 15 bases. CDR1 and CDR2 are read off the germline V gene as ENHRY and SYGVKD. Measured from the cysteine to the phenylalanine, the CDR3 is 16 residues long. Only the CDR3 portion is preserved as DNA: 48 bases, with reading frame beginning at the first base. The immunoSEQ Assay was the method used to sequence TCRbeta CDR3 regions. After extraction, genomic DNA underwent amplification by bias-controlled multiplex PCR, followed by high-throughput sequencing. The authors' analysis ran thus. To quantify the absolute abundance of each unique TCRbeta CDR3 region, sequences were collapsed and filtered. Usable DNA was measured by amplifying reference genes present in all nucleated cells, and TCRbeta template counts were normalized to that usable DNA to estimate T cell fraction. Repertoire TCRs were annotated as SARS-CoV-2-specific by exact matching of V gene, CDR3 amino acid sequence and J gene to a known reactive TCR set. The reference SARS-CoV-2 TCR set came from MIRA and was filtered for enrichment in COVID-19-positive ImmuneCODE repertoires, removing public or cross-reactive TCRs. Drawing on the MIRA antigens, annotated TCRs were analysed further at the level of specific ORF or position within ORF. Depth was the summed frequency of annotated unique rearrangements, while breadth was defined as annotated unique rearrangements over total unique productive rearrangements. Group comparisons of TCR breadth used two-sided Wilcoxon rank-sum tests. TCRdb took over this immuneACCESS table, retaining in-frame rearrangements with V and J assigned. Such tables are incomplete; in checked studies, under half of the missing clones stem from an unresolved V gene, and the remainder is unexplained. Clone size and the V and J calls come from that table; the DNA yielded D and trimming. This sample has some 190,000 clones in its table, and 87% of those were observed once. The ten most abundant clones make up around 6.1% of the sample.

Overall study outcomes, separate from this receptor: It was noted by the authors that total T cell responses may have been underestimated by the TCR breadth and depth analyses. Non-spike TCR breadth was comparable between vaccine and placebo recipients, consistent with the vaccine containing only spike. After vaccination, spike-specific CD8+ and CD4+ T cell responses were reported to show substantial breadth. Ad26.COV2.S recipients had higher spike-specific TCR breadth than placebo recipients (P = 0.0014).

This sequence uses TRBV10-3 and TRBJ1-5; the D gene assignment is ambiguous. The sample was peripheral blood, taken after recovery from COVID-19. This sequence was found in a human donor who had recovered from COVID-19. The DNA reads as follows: TGTGCCATCAGCCCTGGACTCCACAATAGCAATCAGCCCCAGCATTTT. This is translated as CAISPGLHNSNQPQHF.